The 20 T cell receptor beta chains in this list originate from one sample, sequenced in a study of T cell clonality in common variable immunodeficiency. Study results and caveats: In common variable immunodeficiency, TCR beta chains reportedly carried fewer deletions and N-nucleotide insertions.

Here immunoSEQ multiplex PCR was the method, and the copy in TCRdb shows in-frame clones only, minus some. Recorded here are about 28,000 clones, none singletons. For these TCRs, the target antigens are not known. Source material: peripheral blood mononuclear cells. These receptor sequences come from a human donor with common variable immunodeficiency.

About this clone: Sequencing ends 3 residues short of the CDR3 end; the germline J gene provides the rest. The V call is TRBV7-2, the J call TRBJ2-5, with 10 bases matching TRBD2. The CDR3 is 14 residues long. The germline V gene encodes CDR1 SGHTA and CDR2 FQGNSA. Trimming at V came to 4 bases and at J to 3 bases, leaving 2 bases not matched to a gene. CDR3 in amino acids: CASSSLAGEETQYF. The CDR3 bases that were read are TGTGCCAGCAGCTCTCTAGCGGGGGAAGAGACC.

This clone was seen repeatedly, ten times or more. The read ends 3 residues early relative to the CDR3; the germline J gene fills the gap. The V and J genes are TRBV6-1 and TRBJ2-3; D is uncertain. Germline-derived CDR1 and CDR2 are MNHNS and SASEGT. CDR3 size: 12 residues. With 1 base removed from V and 7 bases from J, the gap between germline ends came to 6 bases. CDR3 DNA, as far as it was read: TGTGCCAGCAGTGAAGTTTCGTATACG. As protein: CASSEVSYT. The complete CDR3 protein is CASSEVSYTQYF.

Concerning this clone itself: The DNA ends 3 residues before the CDR3 does, and the rest of the CDR3 is filled in from the germline J gene. V and J are TRBV7-9 and TRBJ2-3; possibly TRBD2 for D (6 bases). Germline V gene lookup returns CDR1 SEHNR and CDR2 FQNEAQ (reference sequence). The CDR3 is 13 amino acids. The ends were cut back, 3 bases at V and 3 bases at J, with 7 bases in the middle. The CDR3 DNA, read in part, is TGTGCCAGCAGCTTGGGACTTACAGATACG. Its translation is CASSLGLTDT. The full-length CDR3 reads as CASSLGLTDTQYF. Full variable domain (rest looked up from reference TRBV7-9 and TRBJ2-3): DTGVSQNPRHKITKRGQNVTFRCDPISEHNRLYWYRQTLGQGPEFLTYFQNEAQLEKSRLLSDRFSAERPKGSFSTLEIQRTEQGDSAMYLCASSLGLTDTQYFGPGTRLTVL.

On this clone itself: Read sequence stops 3 residues before the CDR3 end, and the germline J gene provides the missing end. The chain links TRBV6-2 or TRBV6-3 to TRBJ1-4; 10 bases line up with TRBD1. Per the germline V gene, CDR1 is MNHEY and CDR2 is SVGEGT. The CDR3 runs to 15 residues. The V and J ends lost 2 bases and 7 bases, in that order; junction bases with no gene match: 4. CDR3 sequence: CASSYHDRGREKLFF. The covered CDR3 bases are TGTGCCAGCAGTTACCATGACAGGGGGCGTGAAAAA.

This clone has more than one count but fewer than ten. The CDR3 end lies 3 residues beyond the end of the read and is filled in from the germline J gene. The V gene is TRBV7-6, the J gene TRBJ2-2; D is unclear. The V and J ends lost 5 bases and 6 bases respectively, with 7 bases between them. The germline V gene has CDR1 SGHVS and CDR2 FNYEAQ. The CDR3 has 12 residues. CDR3 sequence reads: CASSPEAGELFF. The covered CDR3 bases are TGTGCCAGCAGCCCAGAGGCCGGGGAG.

This clone rates as medium-sized. The observed sequence ends 3 residues before the CDR3 terminus, with the missing tail filled in from the germline J gene. This chain connects TRBV7-6 to TRBJ1-1; the match to TRBD1 covers 7 bases. The trim removed 5 bases at V and 3 bases at J, leaving 3 bases unmatched. The CDR3 extends over 13 amino acids. Per the germline V gene, CDR1 is SGHVS and CDR2 is FNYEAQ. Partial CDR3 DNA: TGTGCCAGCAGCATCAGGGGGGACACTGAA. This gives the protein CASSIRGDTE. The entire CDR3 protein reads CASSIRGDTEAFF. The full variable domain, with the rest looked up from reference TRBV7-6 and TRBJ1-1, is GAGVSQSPRYKVTKRGQDVALRCDPISGHVSLYWYRQALGQGPEFLTYFNYEAQQDKSGLPNDRFSAERPEGSISTLTIQRTEQRDSAMYRCASSIRGDTEAFFGQGTRLTVV.

This clone was seen only a few times. The CDR3 sequence is CASSEYTGYNEKLFF. The CDR3 bases that were read are TGTGCCAGCAGTGAATACACAGGGTATAATGAAAAA. The chain is built from TRBV6-1 and TRBJ1-4; possible D gene TRBD1, 6 bases. The read ends 3 residues early relative to the CDR3; the germline J gene fills the gap. CDR3 size: 15 residues. Germline V gene lookup returns CDR1 MNHNS and CDR2 SASEGT. With 2 bases removed from V and 4 bases from J, the gap between germline ends came to 11 bases.

Only a few counts were recorded for this clone. This CDR3 reads CASSLGLAGRTQYF. The covered CDR3 bases are TGTGCCAGCAGCTTAGGACTAGCGGGAAGAACC. This rearrangement joins TRBV7-2 to TRBJ2-5, with TRBD2 matching 11 bases. From the germline J gene comes the end of the CDR3, since the read stops 3 residues before it. CDR1 and CDR2 from the germline V gene are SGHTA and FQGNSA. The CDR3 totals 14 residues.

This clone showed up just a few times. The read ends 3 residues shy of where the CDR3 ends; the end is completed using the germline J gene. This sequence joins TRBV5-6 and TRBJ1-1, with 8 bases fitting TRBD1. This CDR3 has 14 amino acids. CDR1 is SGHDT and CDR2 is YYEEEE in the germline V gene. With 4 bases clipped from V and 2 bases from J, the junction kept 4 bases outside the gene matches. CDR3 protein: CASSQGQDNTEAFF. The sequenced CDR3 bases are TGTGCCAGCAGCCAGGGACAGGACAACACTGAA.

Concerning this clone itself: Read coverage stops 3 residues before the CDR3 terminus; the germline J gene supplies the remainder. The J gene is TRBJ2-5, the V gene TRBV6-2 or TRBV6-3, with TRBD2 matching 7 bases. Germline V lookup: CDR1 MNHEY, CDR2 SVGEGT. The J segment lost 3 bases and the V segment lost 0 bases, leaving 10 bases of the junction unmatched. CDR3 size: 17 residues. The CDR3 sequence: CASSYSPWTSSKETQYF. The part of the CDR3 DNA that was read is TGTGCCAGCAGTTACTCACCCTGGACTAGTAGCAAAGAGACC.

This clone was picked up a small number of times. The missing CDR3 end, 3 residues past where the read stops, is filled in from the germline J gene. This chain connects TRBV6-2 or TRBV6-3 to TRBJ1-5, with D unresolved. Germline V lookup: CDR1 MNHEY, CDR2 SVGEGT. V lost 6 bases to trimming and J lost 5 bases, with 11 bases between them. CDR3 length: 13 residues. The CDR3 is CASSRSYDQPQHF. The part of the CDR3 DNA that was read is TGTGCCAGCAGCCGGTCGTACGATCAGCCC.

This clone appeared a few times. Read data end 3 residues before the CDR3 end; the end is taken from the germline J gene. This sequence joins TRBV19 and TRBJ1-3, with D perhaps TRBD1 (5 bases). Germline lookup yields CDR1 LNHDA and CDR2 SQIVND (reference sequence). The V and J ends lost 10 bases and 3 bases respectively, with 13 bases between them. This CDR3 is built from 13 residues. The part of the CDR3 DNA that was read is TGTGCCACCCTCCCAGGGATTGGAAACACC. Protein sequence: CATLPGIGNT. The entire CDR3 protein reads CATLPGIGNTIYF.

Remarks on this clone: The read stops 3 residues short of the end of the CDR3; the missing end is completed from the germline J gene. This chain links TRBV6-2 or TRBV6-3 with TRBJ2-7, with 7 bases lining up with TRBD2. The CDR3 contains 16 residues. V was clipped by 5 bases and J by 0 bases; unmatched bases: 10. Germline assignment: CDR1 MNHEY and CDR2 SVGEGT. The CDR3 sequence is CASSNPTGGPSYEQYF. CDR3 DNA (partial): TGTGCCAGCAGTAACCCAACGGGGGGTCCCTCCTACGAG.

This clone turned up a few times. The CDR3 end falls 3 residues outside the read, so it is completed with the germline J gene. The rearrangement links TRBV7-6 to TRBJ2-1, with D possibly being TRBD2 (7 bases). The CDR3 is 17 residues long. Germline CDR1 and CDR2: SGHVS and FNYEAQ. Trimming took off 3 bases at V and 4 bases at J, with 19 bases between the two ends. This CDR3 is CASSLGGAGATYNEQFF. The covered CDR3 bases are TGTGCCAGCAGCTTGGGGGGGGCGGGGGCTACTTACAATGAG. Variable domain in full (rest from reference TRBV7-6 and TRBJ2-1): GAGVSQSPRYKVTKRGQDVALRCDPISGHVSLYWYRQALGQGPEFLTYFNYEAQQDKSGLPNDRFSAERPEGSISTLTIQRTEQRDSAMYRCASSLGGAGATYNEQFFGPGTRLTVL.

This clone was counted ten times or more. The CDR3 end falls 3 residues outside the read, so it is completed with the germline J gene. The chain is built from TRBV19 and TRBJ2-1; tentatively, D is TRBD1 (6 bases). Germline lookup yields CDR1 LNHDA and CDR2 SQIVND (reference sequence). The V end lost 1 base, the J end lost 3 bases, and 10 bases lay between the germline ends. This CDR3 region has 15 residues. The CDR3 spells CASSIGQGLYNEQFF. CDR3 bases read: TGTGCCAGTAGTATAGGCCAGGGGCTCTACAATGAG.

On this clone itself: The read terminates 3 residues before the CDR3 end, so the remaining end is supplied by the germline J gene. This chain connects TRBV7-8 to TRBJ2-7; D unclear. This CDR3 comprises 13 residues. Germline CDR1 is SGHVS and CDR2 is FQNEAQ. With 6 bases removed from V and 2 bases from J, the gap between germline ends came to 11 bases. CDR3 DNA, as far as it was read: TGTGCCAGCAGTTCGGGTATAACCTACGAG. Protein: CASSSGITYE. The CDR3, in full, reads CASSSGITYEQYF.

The table lists this clone with a few counts. This chain's CDR3 is CASSLQGVGNFETQYF. CDR3 DNA (partial): TGCGCCAGCAGCCTACAGGGGGTTGGGAATTTTGAGACC. V and J are TRBV5-1 and TRBJ2-5, with 8 bases lining up with TRBD1. The DNA ends 3 residues before the CDR3 does, and the rest of the CDR3 is filled in from the germline J gene. CDR1 is SGHRS and CDR2 is YFSETQ in the germline V gene. This CDR3 is built from 16 residues. The V segment lost 4 bases and the J segment 5 bases; nucleotides outside the gene matches: 13.

In regard to this clone: The read ends 3 residues shy of where the CDR3 ends; the end is completed using the germline J gene. This chain uses TRBV7-2 with TRBJ2-2; TRBD2 might be the D (7 bases). The CDR3 is 13 residues long. Between the trimmed V and J ends, which lost 8 bases and 6 bases, there was a span of 13 bases. Germline CDR1 reads SGHTA; CDR2 reads FQGNSA. The covered CDR3 bases are TGTGCCAGCGGCTGGGGGGGGCCCGGGGAG. This translates into CASGWGGPGE. The entire CDR3 protein is CASGWGGPGELFF.

This clone ranks as medium-sized. The CDR3 end falls 3 residues outside the read, so it is completed with the germline J gene. The chain has TRBV15 and TRBJ1-1; TRBD1 aligns across 7 bases. V shed 3 bases, J shed 2 bases, and the junction held 3 bases outside the gene matches. The CDR3 loop spans 14 amino acids. Germline V gives CDR1 LNHNV, CDR2 YYDKDF (reference sequence). CDR3 DNA, as far as it was read: TGTGCCACCAGCAGGGGGGACAGCAACACTGAA. It yields the protein CATSRGDSNTE. In full, the CDR3 is CATSRGDSNTEAFF.

This clone came up a few times. The CDR3 is cut off 3 residues early in the read; its end comes from the germline J gene. The gene calls are TRBV7-6 and TRBJ1-3; TRBD1 is a possible D gene (6 bases). The CDR3 has 15 residues. CDR1 is SGHVS, CDR2 FNYEAQ, per germline. The V end lost 1 base, the J end lost 4 bases, and 11 bases lay between the germline ends. The CDR3 DNA, read in part, is TGTGCCAGCAGCTTAGGGCAGGGGAACGGAAACACC. As protein: CASSLGQGNGNT. The CDR3 in full is CASSLGQGNGNTIYF.